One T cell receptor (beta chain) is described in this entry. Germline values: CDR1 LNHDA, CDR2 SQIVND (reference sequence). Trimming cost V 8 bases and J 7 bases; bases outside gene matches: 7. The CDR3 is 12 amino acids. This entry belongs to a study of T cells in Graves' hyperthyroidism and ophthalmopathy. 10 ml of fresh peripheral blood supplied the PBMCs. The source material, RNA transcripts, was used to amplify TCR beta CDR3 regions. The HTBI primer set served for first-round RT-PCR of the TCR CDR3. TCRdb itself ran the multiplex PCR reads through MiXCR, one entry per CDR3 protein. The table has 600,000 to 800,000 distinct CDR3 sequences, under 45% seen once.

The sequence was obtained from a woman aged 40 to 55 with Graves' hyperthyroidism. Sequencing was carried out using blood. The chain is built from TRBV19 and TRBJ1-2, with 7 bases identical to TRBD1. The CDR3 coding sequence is TGTGCCAGTGATCAGGGGGGTGGTGGCTACACCTTC. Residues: CASDQGGGGYTF.